What follows are 32 T cell receptor beta chains derived from one specimen sequenced in a study of Tregs in tolerant kidney transplant recipients. Clones were read by immunoSEQ multiplex PCR, and TCRdb kept only the in-frame ones, dropping some. The listing records 31,000 or so clones. This specimen consisted of CD8+ T cells from blood, obtained before the transplant. The receptor set was obtained from a human donor who received a combined kidney and bone marrow transplant.

CDR3 DNA (partial): TGTGCCAGCTTTCACAGGATTCATCAGCCC. Protein: CASFHRIHQP. The whole CDR3 protein reads CASFHRIHQPQHF. The rearrangement links TRBV7-2 to TRBJ1-5; a possible D gene is TRBD1 (5 bases). Coverage ceases 3 residues before the CDR3 finishes, and the germline J gene fills in the end. This CDR3 is built from 13 residues. Germline V lookup: CDR1 SGHTA, CDR2 FQGNSA. V lost 8 bases to trimming and J lost 5 bases, with 13 bases between them.

Details on this clone: The read is 3 residues too short to cover the CDR3 end, so that end is filled in from the germline J gene. The chain has TRBV30 and TRBJ2-7, with a tentative D call TRBD2 (7 bases). Germline lookup yields CDR1 GTSNPN and CDR2 SVGIG (reference sequence). This CDR3 region has 14 residues. V was cut by 1 base and J by 4 bases, with 14 bases left in between. Incomplete CDR3 DNA: TGTGCCTGGAGTGAAGGGAGGGGGGGTTACGAG. Encoded protein: CAWSEGRGGYE. The full-length CDR3 reads as CAWSEGRGGYEQYF.

As regards this clone: Read sequence stops 3 residues before the CDR3 end, and the germline J gene provides the missing end. V gene TRBV5-1 combines with J gene TRBJ2-7; 8 bases map to TRBD2. The germline V gene has CDR1 SGHRS and CDR2 YFSETQ. Trimming took 0 bases from V and 3 from J; bases not matched to a gene: 2. This CDR3 is built from 14 residues. CDR3 sequence reads: CASSLATSVYEQYF. The CDR3 bases that were read are TGCGCCAGCAGCTTGGCGACTAGCGTCTACGAG.

As for this clone: The read falls 3 residues short of the CDR3 end, and the missing part is taken from the germline J gene. This sample includes further DNA sequences coding for the same CDR3. The gene calls are TRBV6-1 and TRBJ2-7; 7 bases are shared with TRBD1. V dropped 3 bases and J dropped 1; count of bases not matched to a gene: 6. The germline CDR1 and CDR2 sequences are MNHNS and SASEGT. CDR3 size: 15 residues. The CDR3 here is CASSDNPGQSYEQYF. The sequenced part of the CDR3 DNA is TGTGCCAGCAGTGATAATCCGGGACAGTCCTACGAG.

For this clone: The CDR3 end lies 3 residues beyond the end of the read and is filled in from the germline J gene. The V and J genes are TRBV30 and TRBJ1-3, with 9 bases matching TRBD1. This CDR3 comprises 18 residues. Germline CDR1 reads GTSNPN; CDR2 reads SVGIG (reference sequence). Trimming removed 2 bases from V and 0 bases from J; junction bases left unmatched: 11. Incomplete CDR3 DNA: TGTGCCTGGAGTTCCGGGACAGGGTGGGCGAGCTCTGGAAACACC. Translation: CAWSSGTGWASSGNT. The whole CDR3 sequence is CAWSSGTGWASSGNTIYF.

This CDR3 is CASSWGQGSEKLFF. The CDR3 bases that were read are TGTGCCAGTAGTTGGGGACAGGGTAGTGAAAAA. The chain couples TRBV19 to TRBJ1-4; TRBD1 aligns across 9 bases. The read ends 3 residues shy of where the CDR3 ends; the end is completed using the germline J gene. Germline CDR1 reads LNHDA; CDR2 reads SQIVND (reference sequence). The CDR3 has 14 residues. The ends lost 5 bases at V and 7 bases at J; junction bases unmatched: 5.

Turning to this clone: One end of the junction is discordant with germline, which a read error may explain. Incomplete CDR3 DNA: TGCGCCAGCAGCCAAGTTAGCAAAAAA. Translated, it gives CASSQVSKK. The CDR3 in its entirety is CASSQVSKKLFF. V gene TRBV4-2 combines with J gene TRBJ1-4, with D unresolved. The read terminates 3 residues ahead of where the CDR3 ends, so the germline J gene completes it. Germline V gives CDR1 LGHNA, CDR2 YNFKEQ. CDR3 length: 12 amino acids.

With regard to this clone: The CDR3 goes on 3 residues after the read ends, and that part is filled in from the germline J gene. The rearrangement links TRBV12-3 or TRBV12-4 to TRBJ2-7; 8 bases fit TRBD1. The CDR3 totals 15 residues. V gave up 6 bases and J gave up 2 bases; unmatched junction bases: 9. The CDR3 loop reads CASRSGQDLTYEQYF. The covered CDR3 bases are TGTGCCAGCAGGTCGGGACAGGATTTAACCTACGAG.

Details on this clone: The read finishes 3 residues shy of the CDR3 end, and the germline J gene is used to complete it. This sequence joins TRBV7-3 and TRBJ2-1; 10 bases are a match to TRBD2. J lost 5 bases, V lost 6 bases, and 7 bases had no gene match. CDR1 SGHTA and CDR2 FQGTGA come from the germline V gene. CDR3 length: 15 amino acids. Partial CDR3 DNA: TGTGCCAGCAGTCTTTTAAGCGGGGGGGACAATGAG. It encodes CASSLLSGGDNE. The whole CDR3 sequence reads CASSLLSGGDNEQFF.

The CDR3 bases that were read are TGCAGTGCTAGAGATCGAAGCGGTTACACCTACGAG. It yields the protein CSARDRSGYTYE. In full, the CDR3 is CSARDRSGYTYEQYF. The J gene is TRBJ2-7, the V gene TRBV20-1; TRBD2 might be the D (5 bases). From the germline J gene comes the end of the CDR3, since the read stops 3 residues before it. Germline CDR1 and CDR2: DFQATT and SNEGSKA (reference sequence). This CDR3 region has 15 residues. The germline V and J ends were trimmed by 0 bases and 2 bases, with 14 bases remaining between them.

Notes on this clone: The read comes to an end 3 residues before the CDR3 does, leaving the germline J gene to fill in the end. The chain has TRBV19 and TRBJ1-5; D might be TRBD1 (5 bases). The CDR3 is 13 amino acids. The V end lost 3 bases, the J end lost 7 bases, and 10 bases lay between the germline ends. Germline V gene data show CDR1 as LNHDA and CDR2 as SQIVND (reference sequence). The CDR3 DNA, read in part, is TGTGCCAGTAGTATGGGGGGTTTGCAGCCC. It codes for CASSMGGLQP. The whole CDR3 region reads CASSMGGLQPQHF.

Concerning this clone itself: The read ends 3 residues before the CDR3 terminus; that terminus is restored from the germline J gene. The chain links TRBV25-1 to TRBJ2-3, with 13 bases lining up with TRBD2. This CDR3 is built from 15 residues. The trim removed 2 bases at V and 4 bases at J, leaving 0 bases unmatched. Germline CDR1 MGHDK, CDR2 SYGVNS. The CDR3 here is CASSEGLAGADTQYF. The CDR3 DNA, read in part, is TGTGCCAGCAGTGAAGGACTAGCGGGAGCAGATACG.

The CDR3 spells CASSRGTDGFLEAFF. CDR3 bases read: TGCGCCAGCAGCCGGGGGACGGACGGATTCCTTGAA. The chain combines TRBV5-1 with TRBJ1-1, with D perhaps matching TRBD1 (5 bases). The read ends 3 residues before the CDR3 terminus; that terminus is restored from the germline J gene. With 4 bases removed from V and 7 bases from J, the gap between germline ends came to 20 bases. From germline, CDR1 is SGHRS and CDR2 YFSETQ. This CDR3 is built from 15 residues.

Concerning this clone: A junction end diverges from the germline sequence, so it may reflect a read error. From the germline J gene comes the end of the CDR3, since the read stops 3 residues before it. V and J are TRBV7-7 and TRBJ2-3; the D gene is possibly TRBD2 (5 bases). Germline lookup yields CDR1 SSHAT and CDR2 FNYEAQ (reference sequence). This CDR3 region has 12 residues. CDR3 loop: CASSPGGDTQYF. The DNA read from the CDR3 is TGTGCTAGCAGCCCCGGCGGGGATACG.

On this clone: The CDR3 goes on 3 residues after the read ends, and that part is filled in from the germline J gene. The chain has TRBV29-1 and TRBJ2-7; no clear D. The germline V and J ends were trimmed by 4 bases and 3 bases, with 16 bases remaining between them. CDR3 length: 14 amino acids. Per the germline V gene, CDR1 is SQVTM and CDR2 is ANQGSEA. CDR3 DNA, as far as it was read: TGCAGCGTTGCGGAGACGCGGAATATCTACGAG. Translated: CSVAETRNIYE. The whole CDR3 sequence reads CSVAETRNIYEQYF.

A word on this clone: Sequencing ends 3 residues short of the CDR3 end; the germline J gene provides the rest. V gene TRBV20-1 combines with J gene TRBJ2-7, with 7 bases fitting TRBD2. This CDR3 comprises 15 residues. V lost 0 bases and J lost 3; bases outside the gene matches: 8. Germline assignment: CDR1 DFQATT and CDR2 SNEGSKA (reference sequence). The sequenced part of the CDR3 DNA is TGCAGTGCTAGAGAAGAGCGGGACTTGATCTACGAG. Translation gives CSAREERDLIYE. The full CDR3 sequence reads CSAREERDLIYEQYF.

To note about this clone: Mismatch with germline at one junction end may stem from a read error. Read data end 3 residues before the CDR3 end; the end is taken from the germline J gene. The J gene is TRBJ2-7, the V gene TRBV2; D is possibly TRBD2 (6 bases). The CDR3 is made up of 14 amino acids. The germline V gene has CDR1 SNHLY and CDR2 FYNNEI. The CDR3 is CASSEGGAPYEQYF. The sequenced part of the CDR3 DNA is TGTGCCAGCAGCGAAGGCGGGGCGCCCTACGAG.

As for this clone: The read comes to an end 3 residues before the CDR3 does, leaving the germline J gene to fill in the end. The rearrangement joins TRBV19 to TRBJ2-7; 7 positions match TRBD1. The ends lost 10 bases at V and 1 base at J; junction bases unmatched: 10. The CDR3 totals 14 residues. The germline gives CDR1 LNHDA, CDR2 SQIVND (reference sequence). The CDR3 bases that were read are TGTGCCACCAGTGACGGACAGGAGTCCTACGAG. Translated, it gives CATSDGQESYE. The full CDR3 protein is CATSDGQESYEQYF.

A remark on this clone: Read coverage stops 3 residues before the CDR3 terminus; the germline J gene supplies the remainder. This chain links TRBV2 with TRBJ2-1; possible D gene TRBD1, 6 bases. The CDR3 is 13 residues long. Trimming left V 4 bases short and J 8 bases short, with 12 bases between. Germline assignment: CDR1 SNHLY and CDR2 FYNNEI. CDR3 DNA (partial): TGTGCCAGCAGTGGGGGGCTAGGTGATGAG. Translated, it gives CASSGGLGDE. The whole CDR3 region reads CASSGGLGDEQFF.

A remark on this clone: The read ends 3 residues shy of where the CDR3 ends; the end is completed using the germline J gene. The rearrangement links TRBV10-1 to TRBJ1-2; unclear D gene. Germline assignment: CDR1 WNHNN and CDR2 SYGVQD (reference sequence). The CDR3 totals 11 residues. CDR3 DNA (partial): TGCGCCAGCAGTGAGGAGGGCCAC. Translating gives CASSEEGH. The full CDR3 reads CASSEEGHYTF.

The part of the CDR3 DNA that was read is TGTGCCAGCAGTATGGGGGGCTACGAG. Translated: CASSMGGYE. The whole CDR3 protein is CASSMGGYEQYF. The chain has TRBV5-6 and TRBJ2-7; a weak D match, TRBD2 (6 bases). Read coverage stops 3 residues before the CDR3 terminus; the germline J gene supplies the remainder. The CDR3 is made up of 12 amino acids. The germline V gene encodes CDR1 SGHDT and CDR2 YYEEEE. The V end lost 5 bases, the J end lost 3 bases, and 9 bases lay between the germline ends.

Details on this clone: Sequencing ends 3 residues short of the CDR3 end; the germline J gene provides the rest. This sequence joins TRBV7-6 and TRBJ2-3, with D unclear. The CDR3 covers 17 residues. The V gene lost 0 bases and the J gene lost 2 bases, with 15 bases spanning the gap. From germline, CDR1 is SGHVS and CDR2 FNYEAQ. Partial CDR3 DNA: TGTGCCAGCAGCTTAGCGGGTAACTCTAGACCCACAGATACG. This sequence encodes CASSLAGNSRPTDT. The whole CDR3 protein is CASSLAGNSRPTDTQYF.

In the case of this clone: The read terminates 3 residues before the CDR3 end, so the remaining end is supplied by the germline J gene. This chain uses TRBV19 with TRBJ1-3; 8 bases are shared with TRBD1. V shed 5 bases and J 0 bases; nucleotides not matched to a gene: 3. The CDR3 totals 15 residues. Germline values: CDR1 LNHDA, CDR2 SQIVND (reference sequence). The part of the CDR3 DNA that was read is TGTGCCAGTAGTGTTACAGGGGGCTCTGGAAACACC. Translated: CASSVTGGSGNT. The full CDR3 reads CASSVTGGSGNTIYF.

Of note for this clone: The missing CDR3 end, 3 residues past where the read stops, is filled in from the germline J gene. V gene TRBV5-1 combines with J gene TRBJ2-1; TRBD1 matches 8 bases. The V and J ends lost 0 bases and 6 bases, in that order; junction bases with no gene match: 5. Germline assignment: CDR1 SGHRS and CDR2 YFSETQ. CDR3 length equals 15 residues. CDR3 region: CASSLEQGGPNEQFF. CDR3 bases read: TGCGCCAGCAGCTTGGAACAGGGGGGCCCCAATGAG.

A word on this clone: Read coverage stops 3 residues before the CDR3 terminus; the germline J gene supplies the remainder. The chain employs TRBV7-9 and TRBJ2-3, with a possible D match to TRBD2 (6 bases). This CDR3 contains 12 residues. V was shortened by 10 bases and J by 4 bases, with 12 bases between the two germline ends. Germline values: CDR1 SEHNR, CDR2 FQNEAQ (reference sequence). CDR3 bases read: TGTGCCATTTGGAGGGTAGCAGATACG. Residues: CAIWRVADT. The full CDR3 is CAIWRVADTQYF.

In regard to this clone: Read data end 3 residues before the CDR3 end; the end is taken from the germline J gene. The rearrangement uses TRBV7-9 and TRBJ1-2; D might be TRBD1 (5 bases). The CDR3 runs 13 residues. Germline CDR1 SEHNR, CDR2 FQNEAQ (reference sequence). Trimming removed 4 bases from V and 6 bases from J, with 12 bases in between. The CDR3 sequence is CASSSGRVNGYTF. The sequenced part of the CDR3 DNA is TGTGCCAGCAGCTCCGGCAGGGTCAATGGC.

On this clone: The DNA ends 3 residues before the CDR3 does, and the rest of the CDR3 is filled in from the germline J gene. The rearrangement uses TRBV14 and TRBJ1-1; D might be TRBD1 (5 bases). The CDR3 sequence is 13 residues long. Germline CDR1 is SGHDN and CDR2 is FVKESK. Trimming took off 7 bases at V and 0 bases at J, with 9 bases between the two ends. CDR3 in amino acids: CASKGTMNTEAFF. Incomplete CDR3 DNA: TGTGCCAGCAAGGGGACTATGAACACTGAA.

In the case of this clone: The read ends 3 residues before the CDR3 terminus; that terminus is restored from the germline J gene. V gene TRBV10-1 combines with J gene TRBJ2-3; 8 positions agree with TRBD2. The V segment lost 8 bases and the J segment 6 bases; nucleotides outside the gene matches: 10. The germline V gene has CDR1 WNHNN and CDR2 SYGVQD (reference sequence). This CDR3 has 14 amino acids. The CDR3 bases that were read are TGCGCCAGCGCTGGATCCACTAGCGGCGATACG. The encoded protein is CASAGSTSGDT. Given in full, the CDR3 is CASAGSTSGDTQYF.

Concerning this clone: The read falls 3 residues short of the CDR3 end, and the missing part is taken from the germline J gene. The rearrangement joins TRBV5-4 to TRBJ2-1; 10 nucleotides agree with TRBD2. Trimming removed 5 bases from V and 7 bases from J; junction bases left unmatched: 3. CDR3 length: 13 residues. From germline, CDR1 is SGHNT and CDR2 YYREEE (reference sequence). CDR3 DNA, as far as it was read: TGTGCCAGCAGGCTAGCGGGAGCAAATGAG. It codes for CASRLAGANE. The whole CDR3 protein is CASRLAGANEQFF.

About this clone itself: The read comes to an end 3 residues before the CDR3 does, leaving the germline J gene to fill in the end. This sequence joins TRBV5-5 and TRBJ2-1; tentative D call: TRBD2 (6 bases). Trimming shortened V by 0 bases and J by 9 bases, and 13 bases separated the two germline ends. This CDR3 contains 14 residues. Germline CDR1 and CDR2: SGHKS and YYEKEE (reference sequence). This CDR3 reads CASSLAGGRGEQFF. The CDR3 DNA, read in part, is TGTGCCAGCAGCTTGGCCGGGGGTAGGGGTGAG.

Comments on this clone: The CDR3 is cut off 3 residues early in the read; its end comes from the germline J gene. The V call is TRBV7-6, the J call TRBJ2-3; 8 bases fit TRBD2. The CDR3 runs 15 residues. Germline CDR1 SGHVS, CDR2 FNYEAQ. Trimming removed 1 base from V and 5 bases from J; junction bases left unmatched: 5. This CDR3 reads CASSLVLAAVDTQYF. The sequenced CDR3 bases are TGTGCCAGCAGCTTAGTACTAGCGGCCGTAGATACG.

In regard to this clone: The read halts 3 residues ahead of the CDR3 end, with the missing end drawn from the germline J gene. The chain has TRBV6-2 or TRBV6-3 and TRBJ2-4; 11 bases map to TRBD2. The trim removed 5 bases at V and 4 bases at J, leaving 1 base unmatched. The CDR3 runs to 14 residues. The germline V gene has CDR1 MNHEY and CDR2 SVGEGT. CDR3 bases read: TGTGCCAGCAGTGGACTAGCGGGTAAAAACATT. This translates into CASSGLAGKNI. The entire CDR3 is CASSGLAGKNIQYF.